The present entry profiles one TCR beta chain with its context. No cognate antigen has been identified for it. Base qualities are not recorded, but no much larger clone differs from it by a single base. V sheds 4 bases and J sheds 6 bases, leaving 13 bases between their ends. CDR1 and CDR2, looked up from the germline V gene, are KGHSY and FQNENV. The CDR3 spans 14 residues, from the cysteine through the phenylalanine. Only the CDR3 part of the read is kept: 42 bases, read in frame from the first base. The entry originates in a study of technical replicates of blood from four donors (dated by TCRdb to about 2017). To prepare the library, the immunoSEQ multiplex PCR assay was applied. TCRdb obtained this table from immuneACCESS and retained in-frame rearrangements with V and J assigned. These tables miss some clones; where compared with another copy, unresolved V genes account for less than half of the shortfall, and the remainder is unexplained. This sample has around 72,000 clones in its table, and almost 95% of those were observed once. The ten top clones hold roughly 0.39% of the sample.

The TCR sequence derives from a human donor in good health. The chain is assembled from TRBV16 and TRBJ1-5, with TRBD1 perhaps the D gene, on 6 matching bases. The sequenced sample consisted of T cells isolated from PBMCs. DNA sequence: TGTGCCAGCAGCCGAGGGGGGGCTGGTCAGCCCCAGCATTTT. It codes for CASSRGGAGQPQHF.